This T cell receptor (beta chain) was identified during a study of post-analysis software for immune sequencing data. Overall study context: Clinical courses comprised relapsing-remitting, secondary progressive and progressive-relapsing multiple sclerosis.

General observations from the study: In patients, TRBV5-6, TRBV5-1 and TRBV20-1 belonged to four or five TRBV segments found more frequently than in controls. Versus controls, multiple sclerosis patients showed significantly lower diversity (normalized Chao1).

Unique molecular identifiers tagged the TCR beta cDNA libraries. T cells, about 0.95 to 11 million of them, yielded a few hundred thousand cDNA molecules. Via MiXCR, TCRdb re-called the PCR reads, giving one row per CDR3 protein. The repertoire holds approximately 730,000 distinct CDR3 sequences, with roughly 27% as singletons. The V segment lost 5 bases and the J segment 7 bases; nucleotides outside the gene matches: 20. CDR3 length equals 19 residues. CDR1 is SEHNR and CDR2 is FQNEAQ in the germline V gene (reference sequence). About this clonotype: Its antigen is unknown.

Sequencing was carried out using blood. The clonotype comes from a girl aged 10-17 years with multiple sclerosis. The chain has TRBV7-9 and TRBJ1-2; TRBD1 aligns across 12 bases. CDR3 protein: CASSTTGQGAQNPLSGYTF. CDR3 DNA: TGTGCCAGCAGCACGACGGGACAGGGGGCCCAAAACCCCTTGAGTGGCTACACCTTC.